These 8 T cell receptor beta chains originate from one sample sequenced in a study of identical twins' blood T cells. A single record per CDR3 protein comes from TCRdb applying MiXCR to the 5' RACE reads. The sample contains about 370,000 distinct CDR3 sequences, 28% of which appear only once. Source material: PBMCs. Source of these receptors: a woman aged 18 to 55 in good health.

CDR3 protein: CSVRYGTEAFF. The CDR3 nucleotides read TGCAGCGTCCGATATGGCACTGAAGCTTTCTTT. The rearrangement joins TRBV29-1 to TRBJ1-1; no clear D gene. This CDR3 is built from 11 residues. V was trimmed by 6 bases and J by 4 bases, leaving 9 bases between them. In germline, CDR1 is SQVTM, CDR2 ANQGSEA.

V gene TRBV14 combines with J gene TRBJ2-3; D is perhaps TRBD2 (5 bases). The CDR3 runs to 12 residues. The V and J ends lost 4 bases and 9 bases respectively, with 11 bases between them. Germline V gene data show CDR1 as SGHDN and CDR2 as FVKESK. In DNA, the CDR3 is TGTGCCAGCAGCCTCACCAGGAGGACGCAGTATTTT. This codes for CASSLTRRTQYF. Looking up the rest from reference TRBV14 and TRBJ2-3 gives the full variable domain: EAGVTQFPSHSVIEKGQTVTLRCDPISGHDNLYWYRRVMGKEIKFLLHFVKESKQDESGMPNNRFLAERTGGTYSTLKVQPAELEDSGVYFCASSLTRRTQYFGPGTRLTVL.

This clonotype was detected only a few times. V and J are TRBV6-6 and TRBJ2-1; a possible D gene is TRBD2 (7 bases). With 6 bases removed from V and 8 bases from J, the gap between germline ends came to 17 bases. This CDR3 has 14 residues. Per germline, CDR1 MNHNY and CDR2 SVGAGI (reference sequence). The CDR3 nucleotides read TGTGCCAGCAGAACTGGGGGGGGGCAGGATGAGCAGTTCTTC. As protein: CASRTGGGQDEQFF.

The CDR3 region has the DNA TGTGCCAGCAGCCGTCCGAATGGGGAGACCCAGTACTTC. This gives the protein CASSRPNGETQYF. The chain couples TRBV3-1 to TRBJ2-5, with no clear D. CDR1 and CDR2 (germline): LGHDT, YNNKEL (reference sequence). The CDR3 has 13 amino acids. V dropped 4 bases and J dropped 5 bases, with 11 bases sitting between them.

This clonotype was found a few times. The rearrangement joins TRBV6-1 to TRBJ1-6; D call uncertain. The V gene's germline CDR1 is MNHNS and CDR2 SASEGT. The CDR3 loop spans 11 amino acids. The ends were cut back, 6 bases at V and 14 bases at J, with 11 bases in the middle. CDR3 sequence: CASSPTWSLHF. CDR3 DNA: TGTGCCAGCAGCCCCACTTGGTCCCTCCACTTT.

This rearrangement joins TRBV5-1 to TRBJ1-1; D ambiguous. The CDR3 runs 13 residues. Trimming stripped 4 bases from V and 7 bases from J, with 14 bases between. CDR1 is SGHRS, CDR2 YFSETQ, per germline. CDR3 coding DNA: TGCGCCAGCAGCACCGGACCATTGAGTGAAGCTTTCTTT. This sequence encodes CASSTGPLSEAFF.

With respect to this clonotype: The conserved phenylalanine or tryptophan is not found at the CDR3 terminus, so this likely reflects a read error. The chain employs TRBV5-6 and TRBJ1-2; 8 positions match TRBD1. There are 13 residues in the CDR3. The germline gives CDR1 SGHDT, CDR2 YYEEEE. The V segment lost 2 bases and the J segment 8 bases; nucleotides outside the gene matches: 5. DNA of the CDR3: TGTGCCAGCAGCTTTGGACAGGGAGGCGGCTACACCCTC. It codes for CASSFGQGGGYTL.

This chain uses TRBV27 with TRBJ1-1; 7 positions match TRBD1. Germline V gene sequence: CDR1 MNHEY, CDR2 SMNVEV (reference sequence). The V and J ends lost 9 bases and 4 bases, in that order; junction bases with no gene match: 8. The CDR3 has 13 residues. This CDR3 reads CASRQGEATEAFF. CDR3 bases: TGTGCCAGTAGACAGGGCGAGGCCACTGAAGCTTTCTTT.